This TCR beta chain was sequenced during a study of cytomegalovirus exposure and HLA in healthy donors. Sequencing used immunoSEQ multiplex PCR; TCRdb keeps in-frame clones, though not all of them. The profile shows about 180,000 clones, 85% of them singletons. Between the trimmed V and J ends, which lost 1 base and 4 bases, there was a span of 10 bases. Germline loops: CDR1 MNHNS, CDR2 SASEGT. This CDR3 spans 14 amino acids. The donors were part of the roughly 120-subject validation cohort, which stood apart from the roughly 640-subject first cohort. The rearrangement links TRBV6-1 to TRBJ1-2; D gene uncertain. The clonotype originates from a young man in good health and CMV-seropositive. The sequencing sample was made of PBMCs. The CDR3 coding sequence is TGTGCCAGCAGTGAAGGCTGGCAGATCTATGGCTACACCTTC. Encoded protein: CASSEGWQIYGYTF.